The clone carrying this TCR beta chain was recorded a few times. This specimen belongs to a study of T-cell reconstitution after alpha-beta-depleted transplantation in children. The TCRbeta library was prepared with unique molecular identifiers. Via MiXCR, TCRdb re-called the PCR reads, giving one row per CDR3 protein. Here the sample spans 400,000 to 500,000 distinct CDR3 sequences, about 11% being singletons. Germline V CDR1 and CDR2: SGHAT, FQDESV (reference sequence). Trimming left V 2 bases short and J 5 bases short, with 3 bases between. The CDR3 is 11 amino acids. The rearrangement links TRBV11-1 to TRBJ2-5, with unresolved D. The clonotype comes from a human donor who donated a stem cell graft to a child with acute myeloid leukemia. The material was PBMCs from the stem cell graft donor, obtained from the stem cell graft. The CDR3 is CASSLHETQYF. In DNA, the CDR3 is TGTGCCAGCAGCTTACATGAGACCCAGTACTTC.